This is a list of T cell receptor beta chains from one sample in a study of cytomegalovirus exposure and HLA in healthy donors. Here immunoSEQ multiplex PCR was the method, and the copy in TCRdb shows in-frame clones only, minus some. The data contain 150,000 to 200,000 clones, about 81% of them singletons. The sequencing sample was made of PBMCs. The receptors shown here come from a woman aged 18-30 years in good health and CMV-seropositive. CDR3s include the opening cysteine and the closing phenylalanine or tryptophan. The D gene is left open where the match is weak. Clone size is shown for a subset of rows, as once, few, many or a class of expanded clone.

D gene,J gene,clone size,V gene,CDR3 protein,CDR3 DNA
-,TRBJ2-1,-,TRBV5-1,CASRDKISGPPRNEQFF,TGCGCCAGCAGGGATAAAATTTCAGGGCCCCCTCGGAATGAGCAGTTCTTC
TRBD2,TRBJ2-5,-,TRBV6-6,CASTETSGGVETQYF,TGTGCCAGCACGGAGACTAGCGGGGGGGTAGAGACCCAGTACTTC
-,TRBJ1-4,-,TRBV5-5,CASSLYIATTNEKLFF,TGTGCCAGCAGCTTGTACATAGCTACAACTAATGAAAAACTGTTTTTT
-,TRBJ1-4,-,TRBV2,CASSEGLSATNEKLFF,TGTGCCAGCAGTGAGGGCCTCTCTGCAACTAATGAAAAACTGTTTTTT
TRBD1,TRBJ1-2,few,TRBV19,CATGTGLDYGYTF,TGTGCCACCGGGACAGGGCTTGACTATGGCTACACCTTC
-,TRBJ1-2,-,TRBV9,CASSVGGVPGGKNGYTF,TGTGCCAGCAGCGTAGGGGGCGTCCCGGGGGGGAAGAATGGCTACACCTTC
-,TRBJ2-5,few,TRBV6-4,CASSRAGGAPQETQYF,TGTGCCAGCAGTCGAGCGGGCGGAGCTCCCCAAGAGACCCAGTACTTC
TRBD2,TRBJ2-5,-,TRBV5-1,CASSLIPRGGGETQYF,TGCGCCAGCAGCTTGATTCCGCGGGGGGGCGGGGAGACCCAGTACTTC
TRBD2,TRBJ2-3,-,TRBV5-4,CASSLYAGGPTDTQYF,TGTGCCAGCAGCTTGTACGCGGGGGGGCCGACAGATACGCAGTATTTT
TRBD1,TRBJ1-6,-,TRBV28,CASSLQGTGNSPLHF,TGTGCCAGCAGTTTGCAAGGGACAGGGAATTCACCCCTCCACTTT
-,TRBJ1-1,-,TRBV21-1,CASSKVGQGNTEAFF,-
-,TRBJ1-4,-,TRBV7-9,CASSLNGQNEKLFF,TGTGCCAGCAGCTTGAATGGCCAAAATGAAAAACTGTTTTTT
TRBD2,TRBJ2-5,-,TRBV15,CATSRGGGYETQYF,TGTGCCACCAGCAGAGGGGGAGGGTACGAGACCCAGTACTTC
TRBD1,TRBJ1-3,-,TRBV7-2,CASSSDRGSGNTIYF,TGTGCCAGCAGCAGCGACAGGGGCTCTGGAAACACCATATATTTT
-,TRBJ1-6,-,TRBV27,CASSLWSRGSYSPLHF,TGTGCCAGCAGTTTATGGAGTCGGGGGAGCTATTCACCCCTCCACTTT
TRBD1,TRBJ2-7,-,TRBV23-1,CAFWTGAYEQYF,TGCGCCTTCTGGACAGGGGCCTACGAGCAGTACTTC
-,TRBJ1-4,-,TRBV30,CAWGENEKLFF,TGTGCCTGGGGAGAGAATGAAAAACTGTTTTTT
-,TRBJ1-2,-,TRBV28,CASSAGANYGYTF,TGTGCCAGCAGTGCCGGAGCTAACTATGGCTACACCTTC
-,TRBJ1-4,-,TRBV7-2,CASSATTGGWEKLFF,TGTGCCAGCAGCGCGACGACAGGTGGTTGGGAAAAACTGTTTTTT
-,TRBJ2-5,-,TRBV19,CASSIQFQETQYF,TGTGCCAGTAGTATCCAGTTTCAAGAGACCCAGTACTTC
-,TRBJ2-5,-,TRBV5-4,CASTEAPRQTQYF,TGTGCCAGCACTGAAGCCCCTAGACAGACCCAGTACTTC
-,TRBJ1-5,-,TRBV7-2,CASSLGWGGRNQPQHF,TGTGCCAGCAGCTTAGGTTGGGGGGGCCGCAATCAGCCCCAGCATTTT
-,TRBJ2-3,-,TRBV9,CASSGVGGLTDTQYF,TGTGCCAGCAGCGGGGTGGGGGGGCTCACAGATACGCAGTATTTT
TRBD1,TRBJ1-2,few,TRBV6-1,CASLRTGGMDGYTF,TGTGCCAGCCTAAGGACAGGGGGCATGGATGGCTACACCTTC
TRBD1,TRBJ1-1,-,TRBV6-5,CASTTQGVNTEAFF,TGTGCCAGTACGACCCAGGGGGTAAACACTGAAGCTTTCTTT
-,TRBJ1-3,-,TRBV11-3,CASSLDPGNTIYF,TGTGCCAGCAGCTTAGATCCAGGAAACACCATATATTTT
-,TRBJ2-5,-,TRBV4-2,CASSQLRRGKVQETQYF,TGTGCCAGCAGCCAACTGCGCCGGGGGAAAGTCCAAGAGACCCAGTACTTC